What follows are 16 T cell receptor beta chains derived from one specimen sequenced in a study of OX40 agonist ivuxolimab in advanced cancers. Produced via immunoSEQ multiplex PCR; TCRdb's table is partial and in-frame only. In the table there are 55,000 to 70,000 clones, 83% of which are singletons. Material: CD4+ or CD8+ T cells sorted from blood, obtained in a trial of the OX40 agonist ivuxolimab. Every receptor here comes from an adult with an advanced solid tumor such as melanoma, head and neck, liver or kidney cancer.

J is TRBJ2-5 and V is TRBV5-5; possible D gene TRBD2, 7 bases. The length of the CDR3 is 16 residues. CDR1 and CDR2 (germline): SGHKS, YYEKEE (reference sequence). V was cut by 5 bases and J by 2 bases, with 19 bases left in between. The CDR3 region has the DNA TGTGCCAGCAGTAACGGGAGGACAGCGATTCAAGAGACCCAGTACTTC. This codes for CASSNGRTAIQETQYF.

The chain recombines TRBV23-1 with TRBJ2-6, with D perhaps assigned TRBD1 or TRBD2 (5 bases each). TRBV23-1 is given ORF status, its function remaining uncertain. This CDR3 comprises 20 residues. V was clipped by 1 base and J by 4 bases, with 23 bases between them. Written as DNA, the CDR3 is TGCGCCAGCAGTCAATGGGGGTACCAGATACCAGGGACCGGGGCCAACGTCCTGACTTTC. Amino acid sequence: CASSQWGYQIPGTGANVLTF.

The chain employs TRBV4-1 and TRBJ2-7, with 7 positions matching TRBD1. The germline gives CDR1 MGHRA, CDR2 YSYEKL. V was clipped by 4 bases and J by 6 bases; unmatched bases: 18. The CDR3 runs 17 residues. The CDR3 region has the DNA TGCGCCAGCAGCCCGGACCCTTTCGGGACAGTTAGGGTCGAGCAGTACTTC. Its translation is CASSPDPFGTVRVEQYF.

This clone was counted once. The V call is TRBV19, the J call TRBJ2-2, with TRBD1 matching over 7 bases. Germline values: CDR1 LNHDA, CDR2 SQIVND (reference sequence). The V segment lost 7 bases and the J segment 4 bases; nucleotides outside the gene matches: 9. There are 15 residues in the CDR3. The CDR3 region is CASIRGGWTTGELFF. The CDR3 nucleotides read TGTGCCAGTATAAGAGGGGGCTGGACCACCGGGGAGCTGTTTTTT.

V and J are TRBV6-5 and TRBJ1-5; D might be TRBD1 (6 bases). The CDR3 is made up of 13 amino acids. Germline V gene lookup returns CDR1 MNHEY and CDR2 SVGAGI. Trimming pared 7 bases from V and 6 bases from J, leaving 13 bases between. CDR3 bases: TGTGCCAGCACTCAGGGGATTTTTCAGCCCCAGCATTTT. Its protein is CASTQGIFQPQHF.

The rearrangement links TRBV27 to TRBJ2-2, with unresolved D. The CDR3 loop spans 14 amino acids. The V and J ends lost 3 bases and 2 bases respectively, with 7 bases between them. The germline V gene encodes CDR1 MNHEY and CDR2 SMNVEV (reference sequence). The CDR3 region has the DNA TGTGCCAGCAGTTTCCACGGAAACACCGGGGAGCTGTTTTTT. It yields the protein CASSFHGNTGELFF.

This clone was counted only a few times. The J gene is TRBJ2-5, the V gene TRBV7-9, with D uncertain. V was shortened by 2 bases and J by 3 bases, with 7 bases between the two germline ends. The germline CDR1 and CDR2 sequences are SEHNR and FQNEAQ (reference sequence). The CDR3 loop spans 13 amino acids. The CDR3: CASSLTQEETQYF. In DNA form, the CDR3 reads TGTGCCAGCAGCTTAACGCAGGAAGAGACCCAGTACTTC.

The chain links TRBV11-2 to TRBJ1-2; D gene ambiguous. Germline loops: CDR1 SGHAT, CDR2 FQNNGV. This CDR3 comprises 11 residues. Between the trimmed V and J ends, which lost 3 bases and 8 bases, there was a span of 7 bases. Written as DNA, the CDR3 is TGTGCCAGCAGCTTGTCGGGGGGCTACACCTTC. This codes for CASSLSGGYTF.

The CDR3, as DNA: TGTGCCAGCAGCCTCTCGGGGGGGAGGACAGATACGCAGTATTTT. Protein: CASSLSGGRTDTQYF. The chain recombines TRBV7-2 with TRBJ2-3; 8 nucleotides match TRBD2. Germline V gene data show CDR1 as SGHTA and CDR2 as FQGNSA. The CDR3 has 15 residues. The junction had 7 bases not matched to a gene; V was cut back by 5 bases and J by 3 bases.

This clone turned up a few times. The chain uses TRBV28 and TRBJ2-5; 9 bases fit TRBD1. This CDR3 comprises 17 residues. V lost 2 bases to trimming and J lost 5 bases; unmatched junction nucleotides: 12. The germline V gene has CDR1 MDHEN and CDR2 SYDVKM. The DNA for the CDR3 is TGTGCCAGCAGTTTAGGGGGGTATGGGGACAGGGCGGAGACCCAGTACTTC. Translating gives CASSLGGYGDRAETQYF.

This clone was recorded a few times. The chain has TRBV2 and TRBJ1-2; D possibly corresponds to TRBD1 (6 bases). Germline loops: CDR1 SNHLY, CDR2 FYNNEI. The length of the CDR3 is 13 residues. The germline V and J ends were trimmed by 7 bases and 4 bases, with 13 bases remaining between them. This CDR3 is CASNPGAGYGYTF. CDR3 in DNA: TGTGCCAGCAATCCAGGGGCCGGCTATGGCTACACCTTC.

The chain recombines TRBV5-1 with TRBJ2-3, with 7 bases aligning to TRBD1. The CDR3 loop spans 14 amino acids. Trimming at V came to 3 bases and at J to 1 base, leaving 2 bases not matched to a gene. The germline gives CDR1 SGHRS, CDR2 YFSETQ. As DNA, the CDR3 is TGCGCCAGCAGCTCACAGGGGCGCACAGATACGCAGTATTTT. Translating it yields CASSSQGRTDTQYF.

In its sample, this clone is medium-sized. The chain links TRBV5-1 to TRBJ1-1; the D gene is possibly TRBD1 (5 bases). Germline V CDR1 and CDR2: SGHRS, YFSETQ. The CDR3 contains 12 residues. V was clipped by 2 bases and J by 9 bases, with 11 bases between them. The chain's CDR3 is CASSFGQGKAFF. The CDR3 DNA sequence: TGCGCCAGCAGCTTTGGGCAGGGAAAAGCTTTCTTT.

This clone has just one count. This rearrangement joins TRBV19 to TRBJ2-7, with D possibly TRBD2 on 5 matching bases. CDR1 and CDR2 from the germline V gene are LNHDA and SQIVND (reference sequence). The CDR3 length is 13 residues. V was pared by 9 bases and J by 2 bases, with 14 bases between. CDR3 DNA: TGTGCCAGCCGCCTGACGGGGACCTACGAGCAGTACTTC. As protein: CASRLTGTYEQYF.

This clone was picked up a small number of times. The chain combines TRBV21-1 with TRBJ1-2; the table calls TRBD1, which could not be checked here. TRBV21-1 is classified as a pseudogene. This CDR3 is 14 amino acids long. The CDR3 reads CASSTTASNYGYTF. The CDR3 region has the DNA TGTGCCAGCAGTACGACAGCGTCTAACTATGGCTACACCTTC.

J is TRBJ1-3 and V is TRBV6-5; D is undetermined. CDR1 is MNHEY, CDR2 SVGAGI, per germline. The CDR3 length is 14 residues. V was clipped by 0 bases and J by 4 bases, with 7 bases between them. The CDR3 nucleotides read TGTGCCAGCAGTTACTCGTTTGGCGGAAACACCATATATTTT. Translating it yields CASSYSFGGNTIYF.